This T cell receptor beta chain was profiled in a study of vaccination effects on CD4 cells after COVID-19. Study-wide results and limits: Nearly all vaccine-induced clones in healthy recipients recognized only SARS-CoV-2.

Researchers isolated CD4+ T cells once approximately eleven days of culture had elapsed. On days 3 and 7, fresh IL-2 medium replaced half the medium. Assay: immunoSEQ multiplex PCR; the TCRdb copy retains only in-frame clones and omits some. The top ten hold around 2.1% of the sample, which has over 65,000 clones, 60% to 80% seen once. For this clone: The antigen remains unidentified.

CDR3 length: 16 residues. Germline loops: CDR1 SGHRS, CDR2 YFSETQ. Losses at the gene ends were 1 base for V and 7 bases for J; bases not matched to a gene: 10. The chain combines TRBV5-1 with TRBJ2-2; TRBD1 aligns across 7 bases. The receptor's source is a human donor who received a COVID-19 vaccine. Sequences were derived from CD4+ T cells from PBMCs cultured without peptide, sampled before COVID-19 vaccination. The DNA for the CDR3 is TGCGCCAGCAGCTTGCACCCCTTGGGACAGAGCGGGGAGCTGTTTTTT. Its protein is CASSLHPLGQSGELFF.